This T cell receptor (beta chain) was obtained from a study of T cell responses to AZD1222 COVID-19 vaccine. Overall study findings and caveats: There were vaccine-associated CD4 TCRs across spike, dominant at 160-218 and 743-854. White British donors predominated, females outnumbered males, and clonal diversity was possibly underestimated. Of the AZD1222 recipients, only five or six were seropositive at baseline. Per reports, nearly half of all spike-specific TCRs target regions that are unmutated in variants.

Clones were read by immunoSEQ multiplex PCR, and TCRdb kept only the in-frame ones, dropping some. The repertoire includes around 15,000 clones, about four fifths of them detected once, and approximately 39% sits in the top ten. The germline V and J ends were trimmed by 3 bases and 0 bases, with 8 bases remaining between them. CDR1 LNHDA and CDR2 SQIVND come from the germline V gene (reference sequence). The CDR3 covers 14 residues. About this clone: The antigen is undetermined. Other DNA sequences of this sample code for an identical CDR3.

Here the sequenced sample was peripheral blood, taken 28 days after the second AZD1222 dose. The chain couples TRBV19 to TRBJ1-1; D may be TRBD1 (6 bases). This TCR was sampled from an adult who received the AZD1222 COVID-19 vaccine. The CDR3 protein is CASSMTGLNTEAFF. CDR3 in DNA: TGTGCCAGTAGTATGACAGGCTTGAACACTGAAGCTTTCTTT.